This T cell receptor (beta chain) was documented in a study of naive and memory T cell subsets. Study results and limitations: This RNA-based method may be sensitive to activation-related transcript changes.

Reverse transcription of blood and skin TCR RNA was primed at alpha and beta constant regions. Ligated cDNA underwent four rounds of PCR with nested alpha and beta constant region primers and SP2. TCRdb independently ran MiXCR on the 5' RACE reads; one entry per CDR3 protein. Of 20,000 to 25,000 distinct CDR3 sequences in the sample, roughly 4% were seen once. This CDR3 is built from 15 residues. Trimming cost V 0 bases and J 3 bases, with 12 bases left between them. The germline V gene has CDR1 SGHTA and CDR2 FQGNSA. Whole-blood samples were around 2.3 ml of peripheral blood from healthy adult volunteers. An oligonucleotide containing a UMI was ligated to the 3' end of TCR cDNA. Input was about 1 to 1,100 ng of DNase-treated total RNA without cell sorting. Ten or more counts support this clonotype. Antigen specificity is unknown.

The clonotype was recovered from a male donor in good health. The V call is TRBV7-2, the J call TRBJ2-7; D gene unclear. In DNA form, the CDR3 reads TGTGCCAGCAGCTTAGCCCCAATTGAAATCTACGAGCAGTACTTC. It encodes CASSLAPIEIYEQYF.